This T cell receptor (beta chain) was obtained from a study of post-analysis software for immune sequencing data. General observations from the study: Patients carried a handful of TRBV segments more frequently than controls did, and TRBV5-6, TRBV5-1 and TRBV20-1 were among them.

cDNA libraries of TCR beta carried unique molecular identifiers. Using its own MiXCR run on the PCR reads, TCRdb lists one record per CDR3 protein. The sample holds a few hundred thousand distinct CDR3 sequences, around a third seen once. The CDR3 is 15 amino acids. The germline V gene has CDR1 KGHDR and CDR2 SFDVKD. Deletions cut 5 bases from V and 0 bases from J, with 10 bases between. In regard to this clonotype: The antigen is not known.

Sequenced material: blood. The clonotype originates from a girl under 18 with multiple sclerosis. The chain carries TRBV24-1 and TRBJ1-5, with D unclear. The CDR3 region has the DNA TGTGCCACCAGTGGGGGATCTCTTAGCAATCAGCCCCAGCATTTT. Translated: CATSGGSLSNQPQHF.